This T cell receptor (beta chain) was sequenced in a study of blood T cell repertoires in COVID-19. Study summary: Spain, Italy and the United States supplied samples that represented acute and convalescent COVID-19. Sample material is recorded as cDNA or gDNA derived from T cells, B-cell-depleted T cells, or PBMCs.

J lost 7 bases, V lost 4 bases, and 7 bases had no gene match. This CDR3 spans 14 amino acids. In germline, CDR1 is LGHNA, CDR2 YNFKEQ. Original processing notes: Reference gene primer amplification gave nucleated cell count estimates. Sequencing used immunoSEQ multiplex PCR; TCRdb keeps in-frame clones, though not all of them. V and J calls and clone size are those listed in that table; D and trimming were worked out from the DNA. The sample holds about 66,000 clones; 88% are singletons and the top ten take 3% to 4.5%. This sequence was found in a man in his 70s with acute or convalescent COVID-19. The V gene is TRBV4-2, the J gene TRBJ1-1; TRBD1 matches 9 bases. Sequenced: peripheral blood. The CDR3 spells CASSLHGTGIEAFF. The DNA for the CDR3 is TGTGCCAGCAGCCTTCACGGGACAGGGATTGAAGCTTTCTTT.